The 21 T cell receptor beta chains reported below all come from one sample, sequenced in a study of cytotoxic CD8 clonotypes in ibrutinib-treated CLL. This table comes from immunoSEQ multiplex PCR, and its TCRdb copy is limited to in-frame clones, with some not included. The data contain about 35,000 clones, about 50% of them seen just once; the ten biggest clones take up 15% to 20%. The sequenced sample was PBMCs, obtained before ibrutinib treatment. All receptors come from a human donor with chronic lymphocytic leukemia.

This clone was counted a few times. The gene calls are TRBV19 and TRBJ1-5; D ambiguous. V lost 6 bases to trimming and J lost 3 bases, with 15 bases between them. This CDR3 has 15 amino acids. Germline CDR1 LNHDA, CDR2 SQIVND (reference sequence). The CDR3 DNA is TGTGCCAGTAGCCCAGACGGGAAGCTCAATCAGCCCCAGCATTTT. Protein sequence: CASSPDGKLNQPQHF.

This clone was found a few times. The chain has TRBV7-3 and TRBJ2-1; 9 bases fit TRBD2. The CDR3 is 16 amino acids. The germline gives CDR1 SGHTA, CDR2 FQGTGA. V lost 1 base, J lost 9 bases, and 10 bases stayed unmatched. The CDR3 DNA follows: TGTGCCAGCAGCTTAAGTGAGGGACTAGCTAGGGGTGAGCAGTTCTTC. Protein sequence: CASSLSEGLARGEQFF. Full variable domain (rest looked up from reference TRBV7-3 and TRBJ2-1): GAGVSQTPSNKVTEKGKYVELRCDPISGHTALYWYRQSLGQGPEFLIYFQGTGAADDSGLPNDRFFAVRPEGSVSTLKIQRTERGDSAVYLCASSLSEGLARGEQFFGPGTRLTVL.

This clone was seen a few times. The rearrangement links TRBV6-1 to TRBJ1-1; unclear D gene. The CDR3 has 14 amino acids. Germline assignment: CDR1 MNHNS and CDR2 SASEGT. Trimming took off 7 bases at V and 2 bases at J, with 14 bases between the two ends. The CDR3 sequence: CASIPSDVNTEAFF. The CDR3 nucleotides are TGTGCCAGCATCCCCAGCGACGTAAACACTGAAGCTTTCTTT.

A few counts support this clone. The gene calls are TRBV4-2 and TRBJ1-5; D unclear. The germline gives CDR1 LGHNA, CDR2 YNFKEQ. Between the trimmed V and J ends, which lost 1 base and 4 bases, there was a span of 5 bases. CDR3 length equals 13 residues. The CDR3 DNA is TGTGCCAGCAGCCAAGGATTGAATCAGCCCCAGCATTTT. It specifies CASSQGLNQPQHF.

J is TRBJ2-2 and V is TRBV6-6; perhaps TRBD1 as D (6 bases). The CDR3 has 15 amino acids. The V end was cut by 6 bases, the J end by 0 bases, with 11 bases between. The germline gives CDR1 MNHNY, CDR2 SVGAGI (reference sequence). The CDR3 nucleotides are TGTGCCAGCAGCCTACAGGGACCGAACACCGGGGAGCTGTTTTTT. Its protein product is CASSLQGPNTGELFF.

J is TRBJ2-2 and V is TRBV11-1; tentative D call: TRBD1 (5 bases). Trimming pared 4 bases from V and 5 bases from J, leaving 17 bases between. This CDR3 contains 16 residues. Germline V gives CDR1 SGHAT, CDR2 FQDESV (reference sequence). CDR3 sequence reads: CASSSRRAGWTGELFF. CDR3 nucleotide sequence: TGTGCCAGCAGCTCCAGACGGGCAGGGTGGACCGGGGAGCTGTTTTTT. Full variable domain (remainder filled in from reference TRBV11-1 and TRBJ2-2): EAEVAQSPRYKITEKSQAVAFWCDPISGHATLYWYRQILGQGPELLVQFQDESVVDDSQLPKDRFSAERLKGVDSTLKIQPAELGDSAMYLCASSSRRAGWTGELFFGEGSRLTVL.

CDR3 sequence reads: CASSFRSDTGELFF. The CDR3, as DNA: TGTGCCAGCAGCTTTAGGAGCGACACCGGGGAGCTGTTTTTT. The chain joins TRBV7-9 to TRBJ2-2, with D unresolved. V was cut by 3 bases and J by 3 bases, with 8 bases left in between. Germline V gene sequence: CDR1 SEHNR, CDR2 FQNEAQ (reference sequence). The CDR3 has 14 residues. Complete variable domain (other parts from reference TRBV7-9 and TRBJ2-2): DTGVSQNPRHKITKRGQNVTFRCDPISEHNRLYWYRQTLGQGPEFLTYFQNEAQLEKSRLLSDRFSAERPKGSFSTLEIQRTEQGDSAMYLCASSFRSDTGELFFGEGSRLTVL.

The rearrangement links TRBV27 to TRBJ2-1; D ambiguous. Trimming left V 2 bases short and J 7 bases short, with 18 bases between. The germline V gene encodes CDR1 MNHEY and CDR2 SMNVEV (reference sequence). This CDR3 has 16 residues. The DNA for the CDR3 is TGTGCCAGCAGTTTAGTGGTGGGGTTGAGTTCTAATGAGCAGTTCTTC. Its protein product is CASSLVVGLSSNEQFF.

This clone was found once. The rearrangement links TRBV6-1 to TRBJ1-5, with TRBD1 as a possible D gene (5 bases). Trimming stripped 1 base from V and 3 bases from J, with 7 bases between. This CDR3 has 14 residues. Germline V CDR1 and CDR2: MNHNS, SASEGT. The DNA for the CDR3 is TGTGCCAGCAGTGAAGGACAGATCAATCAGCCCCAGCATTTT. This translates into CASSEGQINQPQHF.

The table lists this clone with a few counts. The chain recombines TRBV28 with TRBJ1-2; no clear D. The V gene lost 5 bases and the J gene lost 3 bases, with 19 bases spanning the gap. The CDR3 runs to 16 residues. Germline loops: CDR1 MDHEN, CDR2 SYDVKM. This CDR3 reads CASSTPHREGHYGYTF. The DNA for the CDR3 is TGTGCCAGCAGTACCCCTCATCGGGAAGGACACTATGGCTACACCTTC.

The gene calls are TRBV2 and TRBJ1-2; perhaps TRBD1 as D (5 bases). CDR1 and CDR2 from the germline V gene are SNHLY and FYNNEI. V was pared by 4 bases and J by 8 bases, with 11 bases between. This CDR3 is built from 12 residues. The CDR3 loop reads CASSVAGNGYTF. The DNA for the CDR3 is TGTGCCAGCAGTGTGGCAGGGAACGGCTACACCTTC. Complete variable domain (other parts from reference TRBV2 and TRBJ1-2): EPEVTQTPSHQVTQMGQEVILRCVPISNHLYFYWYRQILGQKVEFLVSFYNNEISEKSEIFDDQFSVERPDGSNFTLKIRSTKLEDSAMYFCASSVAGNGYTFGSGTRLTVV.

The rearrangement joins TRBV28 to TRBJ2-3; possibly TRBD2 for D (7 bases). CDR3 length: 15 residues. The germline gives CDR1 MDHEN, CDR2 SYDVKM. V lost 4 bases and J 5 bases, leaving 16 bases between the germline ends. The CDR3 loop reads CASSSGRGRGDTQYF. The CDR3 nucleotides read TGTGCCAGCAGTTCCGGGCGGGGGCGCGGAGATACGCAGTATTTT.

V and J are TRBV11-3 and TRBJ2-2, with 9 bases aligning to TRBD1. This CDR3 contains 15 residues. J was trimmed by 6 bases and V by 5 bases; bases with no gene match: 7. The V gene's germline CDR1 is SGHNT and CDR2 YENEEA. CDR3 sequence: CASSSGTGFSGELFF. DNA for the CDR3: TGTGCCAGCAGCAGCGGGACAGGGTTTTCCGGGGAGCTGTTTTTT.

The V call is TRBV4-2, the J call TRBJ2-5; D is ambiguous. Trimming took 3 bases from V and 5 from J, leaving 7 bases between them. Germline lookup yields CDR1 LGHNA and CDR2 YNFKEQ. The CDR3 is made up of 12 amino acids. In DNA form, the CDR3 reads TGTGCCAGCAGCCAGGAACGGGAGACCCAGTACTTC. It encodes CASSQERETQYF.

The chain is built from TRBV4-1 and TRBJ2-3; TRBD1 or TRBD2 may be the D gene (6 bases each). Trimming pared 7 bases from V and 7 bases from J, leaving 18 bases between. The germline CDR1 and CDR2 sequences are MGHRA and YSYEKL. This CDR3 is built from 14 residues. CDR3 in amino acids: CASNEGGFTYTQYF. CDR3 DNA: TGCGCCAGCAACGAGGGGGGATTCACCTATACGCAGTATTTT.

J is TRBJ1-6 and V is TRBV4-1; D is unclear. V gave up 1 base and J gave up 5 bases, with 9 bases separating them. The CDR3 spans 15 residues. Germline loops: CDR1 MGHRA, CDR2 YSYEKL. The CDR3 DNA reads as TGCGCCAGCAGCCAAGTTAAGGAGGATAATTCACCCCTCCACTTT. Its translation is CASSQVKEDNSPLHF.

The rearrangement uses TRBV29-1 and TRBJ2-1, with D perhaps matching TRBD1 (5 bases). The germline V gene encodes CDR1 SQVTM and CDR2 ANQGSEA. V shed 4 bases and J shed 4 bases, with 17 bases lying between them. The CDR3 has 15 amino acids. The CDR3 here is CSVVPDIGAYNEQFF. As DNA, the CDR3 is TGCAGCGTTGTTCCGGACATTGGGGCTTACAATGAGCAGTTCTTC.

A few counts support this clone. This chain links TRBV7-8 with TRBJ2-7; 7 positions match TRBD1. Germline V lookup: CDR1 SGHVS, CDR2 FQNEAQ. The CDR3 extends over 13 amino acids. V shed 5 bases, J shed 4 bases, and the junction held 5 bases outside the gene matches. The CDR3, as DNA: TGTGCCAGCAGCCAAGGGACAGCTTACGAGCAGTACTTC. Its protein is CASSQGTAYEQYF.

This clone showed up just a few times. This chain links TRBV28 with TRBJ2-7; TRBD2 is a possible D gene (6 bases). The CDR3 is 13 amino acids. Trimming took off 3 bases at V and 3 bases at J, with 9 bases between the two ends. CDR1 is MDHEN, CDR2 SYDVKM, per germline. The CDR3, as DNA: TGTGCCAGCAGTTTCCCCGGGGGCTACGAGCAGTACTTC. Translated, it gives CASSFPGGYEQYF.

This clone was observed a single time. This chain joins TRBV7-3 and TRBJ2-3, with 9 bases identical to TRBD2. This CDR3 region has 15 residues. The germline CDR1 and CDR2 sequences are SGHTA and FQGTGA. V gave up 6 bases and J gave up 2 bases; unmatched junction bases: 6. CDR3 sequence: CASSSGGGDTDTQYF. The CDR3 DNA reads TGTGCCAGCAGTTCCGGCGGGGGGGACACAGATACGCAGTATTTT.

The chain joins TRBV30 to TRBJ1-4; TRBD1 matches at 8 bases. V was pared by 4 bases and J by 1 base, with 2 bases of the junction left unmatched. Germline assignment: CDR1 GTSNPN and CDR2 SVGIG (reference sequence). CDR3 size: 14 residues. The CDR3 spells CAWTGGGTNEKLFF. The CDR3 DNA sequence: TGTGCCTGGACAGGGGGCGGAACTAATGAAAAACTGTTTTTT.